Below are 21 T cell receptor beta chains sequenced from a single sample in a study of T-cell reconstitution after alpha-beta-depleted transplantation in children. Unique molecular identifiers were used in preparing the TCRbeta library. Each CDR3 protein is one row after TCRdb ran MiXCR on the PCR reads. The sample yields 200,000 to 250,000 distinct CDR3 sequences, 9.7% seen once. The sample here was PBMCs from the stem cell graft donor, taken from the stem cell graft. These receptors originate from a human donor who donated a stem cell graft to a child with SCID.

This clonotype was recorded many times. The chain couples TRBV20-1 to TRBJ2-6; D remains unclear. Trimming took off 1 base at V and 4 bases at J, with 5 bases between the two ends. The CDR3 runs to 13 residues. Per the germline V gene, CDR1 is DFQATT and CDR2 is SNEGSKA (reference sequence). This CDR3 reads CSARGWGANVLTF. CDR3 DNA: TGCAGTGCTAGAGGGTGGGGGGCCAACGTCCTGACTTTC.

This clonotype was counted at least ten times. This rearrangement joins TRBV20-1 to TRBJ1-1, with D tentatively TRBD1 (6 bases). CDR1 is DFQATT and CDR2 is SNEGSKA in the germline V gene (reference sequence). Between the trimmed V and J ends, which lost 3 bases and 0 bases, there was a span of 11 bases. This CDR3 has 14 residues. The CDR3 DNA sequence: TGCAGTGCTAGGTCTGACAGGATGAACACTGAAGCTTTCTTT. Translation gives CSARSDRMNTEAFF.

This clonotype was picked up many times. The rearrangement links TRBV6-1 to TRBJ2-7; D call uncertain. This CDR3 region has 15 residues. Germline CDR1 is MNHNS and CDR2 is SASEGT. V lost 2 bases and J 4 bases, leaving 15 bases between the germline ends. This CDR3 is CASSERANPPYEQYF. The CDR3 region has the DNA TGTGCCAGCAGTGAAAGGGCAAACCCCCCGTACGAGCAGTACTTC.

In its sample, this clonotype was seen many times. The chain links TRBV7-2 to TRBJ1-6; D is unresolved. With 5 bases removed from V and 0 bases from J, the gap between germline ends came to 14 bases. This CDR3 is built from 17 residues. CDR1 is SGHTA, CDR2 FQGNSA, per germline. In DNA, the CDR3 is TGTGCCAGCAGCCCCTCAGGCTCGAGCTCCTATAATTCACCCCTCCACTTT. Its protein is CASSPSGSSSYNSPLHF.

This clonotype showed up many times. The chain links TRBV20-1 to TRBJ1-1; tentatively, D is TRBD1 (5 bases). Trimming took 7 bases from V and 11 from J, leaving 17 bases between them. The CDR3 loop spans 11 amino acids. Germline V lookup: CDR1 DFQATT, CDR2 SNEGSKA (reference sequence). The chain's CDR3 is CSVRQPNEAFF. In nucleotides, the CDR3 is TGCAGTGTTCGACAGCCCAACGAGGCTTTCTTT.

In its sample, this clonotype was seen many times. V is TRBV12-3 or TRBV12-4 and J is TRBJ1-1; 9 nucleotides align to TRBD1. This CDR3 comprises 14 residues. Unmatched junction bases numbered 3, after V lost 6 bases and J lost 1 base. The chain's CDR3 is CASSLQGANTEAFF. The CDR3, as DNA: TGTGCCAGCAGCCTACAGGGGGCGAACACTGAAGCTTTCTTT.

This clonotype has at least ten counts. V is TRBV5-1 and J is TRBJ2-7; TRBD1 matches at 8 bases. Losses at the gene ends were 3 bases for V and 1 base for J; bases not matched to a gene: 9. This CDR3 region has 16 residues. Germline CDR1 SGHRS, CDR2 YFSETQ. The CDR3 region is CASSSGQGVFSYEQYF. CDR3 sequence (DNA): TGCGCCAGCAGCTCCGGACAGGGAGTGTTTTCCTACGAGCAGTACTTC. The complete variable domain, with remaining parts taken from reference TRBV5-1 and TRBJ2-7, reads KAGVTQTPRYLIKTRGQQVTLSCSPISGHRSVSWYQQTPGQGLQFLFEYFSETQRNKGNFPGRFSGRQFSNSRSEMNVSTLELGDSALYLCASSSGQGVFSYEQYFGPGTRLTVT.

This clonotype occurred many times. The gene calls are TRBV20-1 and TRBJ1-1, with no clear D. The germline V gene encodes CDR1 DFQATT and CDR2 SNEGSKA (reference sequence). V lost 3 bases and J 1 base, leaving 12 bases between the germline ends. CDR3 size: 14 residues. CDR3 DNA: TGCAGTGCTAGGGAGCCGGAAAAGAACACTGAAGCTTTCTTT. Protein sequence: CSAREPEKNTEAFF.

This clonotype was recorded at least ten times. This sequence joins TRBV24-1 and TRBJ2-3; 7 positions match TRBD1. Germline assignment: CDR1 KGHDR and CDR2 SFDVKD. CDR3 length equals 15 residues. J gave up 6 bases and V 4 bases, and 9 bases lay outside the gene matches. The CDR3 coding sequence is TGTGCCACCAGTGAGCGACAGGGCTTGTCGGATACGCAGTATTTT. It is translated as CATSERQGLSDTQYF.

In its sample, this clonotype was seen many times. V usage is TRBV7-8 and J usage is TRBJ2-7; D is perhaps TRBD2 (5 bases). Germline V CDR1 and CDR2: SGHVS, FQNEAQ. Trimming cost V 1 base and J 6 bases, with 13 bases left between them. The CDR3 totals 14 residues. The chain's CDR3 is CASSLVGARGEQYF. In DNA, the CDR3 is TGTGCCAGCAGCTTAGTTGGTGCCCGGGGCGAGCAGTACTTC.

This clonotype was observed many times. The chain couples TRBV6-2 or TRBV6-3 to TRBJ2-1, with a weak D call TRBD2 (5 bases). The CDR3 loop spans 13 amino acids. V lost 2 bases and J lost 9, with 11 bases in between. CDR1 MNHEY and CDR2 SVGEGT come from the germline V gene. Here the CDR3 DNA reads TGTGCCAGCAGTTACAGGACTTTGGTTGAGCAGTTCTTC. Translation: CASSYRTLVEQFF.

This clonotype was seen many times. V gene TRBV7-9 combines with J gene TRBJ2-3; D ambiguous. The CDR3 length is 14 residues. Germline CDR1 SEHNR, CDR2 FQNEAQ (reference sequence). Between the trimmed V and J ends, which lost 2 bases and 4 bases, there was a span of 10 bases. The CDR3 DNA is TGTGCCAGCAGCTTATCAGGAATCCCAGATACGCAGTATTTT. Protein product: CASSLSGIPDTQYF.

A few counts support this clonotype. The chain couples TRBV20-1 to TRBJ2-2, with TRBD2 identical over 14 bases. V shed 6 bases, J shed 1 base, and the junction held 7 bases outside the gene matches. Per the germline V gene, CDR1 is DFQATT and CDR2 is SNEGSKA (reference sequence). The CDR3 runs to 17 residues. CDR3: CSAPGTSGGWNTGELFF. The CDR3 DNA reads TGCAGTGCGCCGGGGACTAGCGGGGGCTGGAACACCGGGGAGCTGTTTTTT.

There are many counts of this clonotype. This rearrangement joins TRBV15 to TRBJ2-7; perhaps TRBD2 as D (5 bases). CDR1 is LNHNV, CDR2 YYDKDF, per germline (reference sequence). Trimming removed 0 bases at V and 6 bases at J, with 15 bases between. The CDR3 sequence is 15 residues long. The CDR3 coding sequence is TGTGCCACCAGCAGAGATCGTCGAGGTGGGAGCGAGCAGTACTTC. This encodes CATSRDRRGGSEQYF.

This clonotype was found a few times. V is TRBV7-2 and J is TRBJ2-1; 8 bases map to TRBD2. The CDR3 runs 17 residues. From germline, CDR1 is SGHTA and CDR2 FQGNSA. Trimming at V came to 0 bases and at J to 0 bases, leaving 4 bases not matched to a gene. CDR3 coding DNA: TGTGCCAGCAGCTTAGCCTCGGGGGGGAGCTCCTACAATGAGCAGTTCTTC. As protein: CASSLASGGSSYNEQFF.

This clonotype was observed at least ten times. The rearrangement uses TRBV20-1 and TRBJ1-1; weak D call: TRBD1 (5 bases). Looked up from germline, CDR1 is DFQATT and CDR2 is SNEGSKA (reference sequence). The V gene lost 0 bases and the J gene lost 6 bases, with 14 bases spanning the gap. This CDR3 has 14 amino acids. The CDR3 DNA follows: TGCAGTGCTAGAGATTACCGGGGGAGATCTGAAGCTTTCTTT. This sequence encodes CSARDYRGRSEAFF.

This clonotype was seen many times. V usage is TRBV5-1 and J usage is TRBJ2-3; 7 nucleotides match TRBD1. Germline lookup yields CDR1 SGHRS and CDR2 YFSETQ. Losses at the gene ends were 1 base for V and 4 bases for J; bases not matched to a gene: 3. The CDR3 contains 14 residues. The CDR3 DNA sequence: TGCGCCAGCAGCTTGAACAGGGGTGCAGATACGCAGTATTTT. This translates into CASSLNRGADTQYF.

V is TRBV3-1 and J is TRBJ2-5; TRBD2 matches 9 bases. The CDR3 covers 18 residues. Germline V CDR1 and CDR2: LGHDT, YNNKEL (reference sequence). After removal of 10 bases from V and 2 bases from J, the junction contained 20 bases not matched to a gene. The CDR3 reads CATTQEWALAGKQETQYF. Written as DNA, the CDR3 is TGTGCCACCACCCAAGAGTGGGCTCTAGCGGGGAAACAAGAGACCCAGTACTTC.

This clonotype showed up many times. J is TRBJ2-3 and V is TRBV5-1; 7 positions agree with TRBD1. Germline lookup yields CDR1 SGHRS and CDR2 YFSETQ. The CDR3 is made up of 16 amino acids. V shed 4 bases, J shed 2 bases, and the junction held 10 bases outside the gene matches. The CDR3 DNA reads TGCGCCAGCAGCCTTCGGACAGGAGTCTACACAGATACGCAGTATTTT. Translation: CASSLRTGVYTDTQYF.

The V and J genes are TRBV2 and TRBJ1-2, with no clear D. This CDR3 spans 14 amino acids. The germline V gene has CDR1 SNHLY and CDR2 FYNNEI. Trimming shortened V by 6 bases and J by 8 bases, and 19 bases separated the two germline ends. The CDR3: CASRSQTRRSGYTF. The CDR3 DNA follows: TGTGCCAGCAGGTCACAGACACGGAGGTCGGGCTACACCTTC.

This clonotype has ten or more counts. The rearrangement uses TRBV5-6 and TRBJ2-3, with D hard to call. CDR3 length: 14 residues. Trimming took off 0 bases at V and 2 bases at J, with 7 bases between the two ends. Looked up from germline, CDR1 is SGHDT and CDR2 is YYEEEE. The CDR3 DNA follows: TGTGCCAGCAGCTTGGCCTCTATCACAGATACGCAGTATTTT. It is translated as CASSLASITDTQYF.